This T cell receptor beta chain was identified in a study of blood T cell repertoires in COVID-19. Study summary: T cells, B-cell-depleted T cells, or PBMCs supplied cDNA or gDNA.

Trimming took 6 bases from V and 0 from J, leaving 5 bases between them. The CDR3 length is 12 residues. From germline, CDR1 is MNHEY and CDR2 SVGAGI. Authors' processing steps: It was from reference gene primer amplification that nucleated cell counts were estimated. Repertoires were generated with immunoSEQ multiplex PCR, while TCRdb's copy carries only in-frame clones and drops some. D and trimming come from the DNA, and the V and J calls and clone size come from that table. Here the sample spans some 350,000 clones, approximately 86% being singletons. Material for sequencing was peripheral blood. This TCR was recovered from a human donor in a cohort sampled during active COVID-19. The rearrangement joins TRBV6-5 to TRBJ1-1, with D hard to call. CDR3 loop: CASREMNTEAFF. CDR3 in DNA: TGTGCCAGCAGGGAGATGAACACTGAAGCTTTCTTT.